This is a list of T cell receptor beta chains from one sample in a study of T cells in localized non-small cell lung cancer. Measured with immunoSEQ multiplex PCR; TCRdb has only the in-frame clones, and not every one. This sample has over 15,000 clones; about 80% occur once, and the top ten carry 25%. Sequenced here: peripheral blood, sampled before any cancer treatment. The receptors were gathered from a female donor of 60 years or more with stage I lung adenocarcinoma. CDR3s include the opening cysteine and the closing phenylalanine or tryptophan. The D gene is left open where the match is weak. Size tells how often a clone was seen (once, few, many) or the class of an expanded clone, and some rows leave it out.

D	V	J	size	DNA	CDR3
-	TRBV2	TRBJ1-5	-	TGTGCCAGCGTGCGAGAGAGCAATCAGCCCCAGCATTTT	CASVRESNQPQHF
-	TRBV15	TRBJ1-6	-	TGTGCCACCAGCATCGGATCCTATAATTCACCCCTCCACTTT	CATSIGSYNSPLHF
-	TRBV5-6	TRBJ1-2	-	TGTGCCAGCAGCTCCTATCAGACAGGAGAATATGGCTACACCTTC	CASSSYQTGEYGYTF
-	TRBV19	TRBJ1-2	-	TGTGCCAGTAGTGGGACGATTACTAACTATGGCTACACCTTC	CASSGTITNYGYTF
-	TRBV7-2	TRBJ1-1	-	TGTGCCAGCAGCACCAGTCAAAGCACTGAAGCTTTCTTT	CASSTSQSTEAFF
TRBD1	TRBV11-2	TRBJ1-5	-	TGTGCCAGCAGCGAAATTCGGTCCAGGGGGGGTCGTCAGCCCCAGCATTTT	CASSEIRSRGGRQPQHF
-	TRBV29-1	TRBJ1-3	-	TGCAGCGTTGGTCCAGGGAACTCTGGAAACACCATATATTTT	CSVGPGNSGNTIYF
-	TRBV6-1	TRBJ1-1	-	TGTGCCAGCAGGCGGGCAGGACACACTGAAGCTTTCTTT	CASRRAGHTEAFF
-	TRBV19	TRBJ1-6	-	TGTGCCAGTAACATCGGGGGCGGGAATTCACCCCTCCACTTT	CASNIGGGNSPLHF
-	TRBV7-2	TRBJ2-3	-	TGTGCCAGCAGCCCAAAAGATACGCAGTATTTT	CASSPKDTQYF
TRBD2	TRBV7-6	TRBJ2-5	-	TGTGCCAGCAAACTAGCGGGGGGGTACGAGACCCAGTACTTC	CASKLAGGYETQYF
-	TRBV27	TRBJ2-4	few	TGTGCCAGCAGTTTAACCCGGGGGCTATTAAACATTCAGTACTTC	CASSLTRGLLNIQYF
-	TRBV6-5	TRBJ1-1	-	TGTGCCAGCAGTTACGGACAAGTGAACACTGAAGCTTTCTTT	CASSYGQVNTEAFF
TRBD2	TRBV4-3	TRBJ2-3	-	TGCGCCAGCAGCCAAGAGATACTAGCGGCAGATACGCAGTATTTT	CASSQEILAADTQYF
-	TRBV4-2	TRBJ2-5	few	TGTGCCAGCAGCCGGACGTTCGGGGGAGAGACCCAGTACTTC	CASSRTFGGETQYF
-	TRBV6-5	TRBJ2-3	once	TGTGCCAGCTCTGCCGGGGGGCCGGGAGATACGCAGTATTTT	CASSAGGPGDTQYF
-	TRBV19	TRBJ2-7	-	TGTGCCAGTAAGAGGCGGCAGGGGCACTCCTACGAGCAGTACTTC	CASKRRQGHSYEQYF
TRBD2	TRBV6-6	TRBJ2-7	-	TGTGCCAGCATTGAGCGGGGGGGCGTCTCCTACGAGCAGTACTTC	CASIERGGVSYEQYF
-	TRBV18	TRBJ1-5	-	TGTGCCAGCTCACTTTTCAGGGCGGACGGCAATCAGCCCCAGCATTTT	CASSLFRADGNQPQHF
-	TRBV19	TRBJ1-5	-	TGTGCCAGTAGTATAGATCCCACGGAAGCCGTACCGAGGGATTTTCAGCCCCAGCATTTT	CASSIDPTEAVPRDFQPQHF
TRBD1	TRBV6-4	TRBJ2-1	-	TGTGCCAGCAGTTATACCGGGACAGACTACAATGAGCAGTTCTTC	CASSYTGTDYNEQFF
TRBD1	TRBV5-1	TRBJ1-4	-	TGCGCCAGCAGCTTGAGGGAGGGGGCAGGAGAAAAACTGTTTTTT	CASSLREGAGEKLFF
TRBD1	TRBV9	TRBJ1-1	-	TGTGCCAGCAGCGTTACAGGGGGCACTGAAGCTTTCTTT	CASSVTGGTEAFF
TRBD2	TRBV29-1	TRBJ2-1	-	TGCAGCGTGCGACGAGGGACTAGCGGGGGCAATGAGCAGTTCTTC	CSVRRGTSGGNEQFF
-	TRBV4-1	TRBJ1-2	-	TGCGCCAGCAGCCAAGAGAGAGGACTGCTCTATGGCTACACCTTC	CASSQERGLLYGYTF
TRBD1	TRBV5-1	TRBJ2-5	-	TGCGCCAGTCACCCGGGACAGAAGGAGACCCAGTACTTC	CASHPGQKETQYF
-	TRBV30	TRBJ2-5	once	TGTGCCTGGAGTGGACATTCAGGGGAGACCCAGTACTTC	CAWSGHSGETQYF
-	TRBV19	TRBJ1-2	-	TGTGCCAGTACCTCTCGAGCAGGGGTCAGGGTAGGCTACACCTTC	CASTSRAGVRVGYTF
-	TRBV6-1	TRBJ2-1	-	TGTGCCAGCAGTGCCCGGGACCTCTCCTACAATGAGCAGTTCTTC	CASSARDLSYNEQFF
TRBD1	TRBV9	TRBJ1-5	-	TGTGCCAGCAGCGACGGACAGGGGGATCAGCCCCAGCATTTT	CASSDGQGDQPQHF
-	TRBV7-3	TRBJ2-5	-	TGTGCCAGCAGCTTACAGAGAGGCGAGACCCAGTACTTC	CASSLQRGETQYF
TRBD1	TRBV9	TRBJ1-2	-	TGTGCCAGCAGCGCCGCCGGGACAGGGAACTATGGCTACACCTTC	CASSAAGTGNYGYTF
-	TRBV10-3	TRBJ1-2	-	TGTGCCATCAGTGAAGGGGGGCGGGACTATGGCTACACCTTC	CAISEGGRDYGYTF
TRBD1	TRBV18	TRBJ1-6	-	TGTGCCAGCTCACAGGGGACAGGGCCTAATTCACCCCTCCACTTT	CASSQGTGPNSPLHF
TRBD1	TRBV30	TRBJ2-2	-	TGTGCCTGGACGGACAGGGGGCAGGACACCGGGGAGCTGTTTTTT	CAWTDRGQDTGELFF
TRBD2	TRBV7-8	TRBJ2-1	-	TGTGCCAGCAGCTTAGGGGCTAGCGGGGCTACCTACAATGAGCAGTTCTTC	CASSLGASGATYNEQFF
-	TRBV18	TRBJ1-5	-	TGTGCCAGCTCACCAATCAAAAATCAGCCCCAGCATTTT	CASSPIKNQPQHF
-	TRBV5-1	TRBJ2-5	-	TGCGCCAGCAGCTTGCACTTCCAAGAGACCCAGTACTTC	CASSLHFQETQYF
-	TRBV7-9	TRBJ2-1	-	TGTGCCAGCAGCTTAGTGGGGGGAGTGGGCTACAATGAGCAGTTCTTC	CASSLVGGVGYNEQFF
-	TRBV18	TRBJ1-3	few	TGTGCCAGCTCACCTTATGACAGTTCCTCTGGAAACACCATATATTTT	CASSPYDSSSGNTIYF
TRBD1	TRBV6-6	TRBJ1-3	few	TGTGCCAGCTCCCAGGGGGCCAGCAGCTCTGGAAACACCATATATTTT	CASSQGASSSGNTIYF
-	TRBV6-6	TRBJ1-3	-	TGTGCCAGCAGTTCCCTCCTTTCTGGAAACACCATATATTTT	CASSSLLSGNTIYF
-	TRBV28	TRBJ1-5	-	TGTGCCAGCAGTCCCTCGGACGCCGTGCCCCAGCATTTT	CASSPSDAVPQHF
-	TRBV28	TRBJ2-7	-	TGTGCCAGCAGTGGGGGTGGCCCCTACGAGCAGTACTTC	CASSGGGPYEQYF
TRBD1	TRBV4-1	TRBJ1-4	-	TGCGCCAGCAGCCAACAGACAGGGGGCATCGGAAAACTGTTTTTT	CASSQQTGGIGKLFF
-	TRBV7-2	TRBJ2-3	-	TGTGCCAGCACTCAATGGAGTAGCACAGATACGCAGTATTTT	CASTQWSSTDTQYF
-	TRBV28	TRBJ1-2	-	TGTGCCAGCAGTTCTAGGGTTTCGGGCGGCTACACCTTC	CASSSRVSGGYTF
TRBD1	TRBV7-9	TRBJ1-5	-	TGTGCCAGCAGCGAACAGGGGAGTCAGCCCCAGCATTTT	CASSEQGSQPQHF